This TCR beta chain originates from a study of OX40 agonist ivuxolimab in advanced cancers. Some clones are missing from TCRdb's copy, which holds only in-frame ones; the method was immunoSEQ multiplex PCR. The table includes approximately 43,000 clones, about 87% detected once. This CDR3 comprises 13 residues. The V gene's germline CDR1 is SGHNT and CDR2 YYREEE (reference sequence). Between the trimmed V and J ends, which lost 4 bases and 6 bases, there was a span of 10 bases. The TCR originated in an adult with an advanced solid tumor such as melanoma, head and neck, liver or kidney cancer. The specimen comprised CD4+ or CD8+ T cells sorted from blood, sampled in a trial of the OX40 agonist ivuxolimab. This sequence joins TRBV5-4 and TRBJ1-4; TRBD1 might be the D (5 bases). CDR3 amino acids: CASSEGTYEKLFF. The CDR3 nucleotides are TGTGCCAGCAGCGAAGGGACCTATGAAAAACTGTTTTTT.